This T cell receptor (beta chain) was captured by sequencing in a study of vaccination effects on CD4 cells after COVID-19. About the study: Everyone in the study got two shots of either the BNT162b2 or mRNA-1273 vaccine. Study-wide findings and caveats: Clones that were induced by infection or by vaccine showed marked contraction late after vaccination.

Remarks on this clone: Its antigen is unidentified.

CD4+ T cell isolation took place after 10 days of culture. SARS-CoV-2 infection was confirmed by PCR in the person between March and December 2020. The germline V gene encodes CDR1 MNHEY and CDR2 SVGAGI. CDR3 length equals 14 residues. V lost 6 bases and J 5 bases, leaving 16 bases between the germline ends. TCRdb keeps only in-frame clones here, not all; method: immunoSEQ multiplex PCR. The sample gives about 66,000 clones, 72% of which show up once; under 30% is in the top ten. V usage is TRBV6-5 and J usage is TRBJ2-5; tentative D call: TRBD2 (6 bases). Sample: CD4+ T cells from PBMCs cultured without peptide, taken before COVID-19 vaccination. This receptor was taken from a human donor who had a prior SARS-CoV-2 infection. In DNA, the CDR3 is TGTGCCAGCAGAAAGGAGCTAGCGTCGGAGACCCAGTACTTC. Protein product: CASRKELASETQYF.